This TCR beta chain appears in the sequencing data of a study of blood T cells in healthy people across ages. This CDR3 has 13 amino acids. Germline values: CDR1 SGHDT, CDR2 YYEEEE. Deletions cut 7 bases from V and 0 bases from J, with 5 bases between. Primers used in a second PCR of roughly 6 to 11 cycles were a sample-barcoded 5' primer and a J-beta primer mix. Every single cDNA molecule received a tag from a template-switch adaptor with 12 random nucleotides. There were at least 2.5 million CDR3-containing paired-end reads obtained from each sample. From the 5' RACE reads, TCRdb called clonotypes with MiXCR, one entry per CDR3 protein. Altogether a few hundred thousand distinct CDR3 sequences are present, approximately 52% being singletons, with the ten largest covering over 40%.

Sequenced material: blood. The sequence derives from a man aged 55 to 70 in good health. This sequence joins TRBV5-6 and TRBJ2-6, with D unclear. Here the CDR3 reads CASVNSGANVLTF. DNA for the CDR3: TGTGCCAGCGTGAACTCTGGGGCCAACGTCCTGACTTTC.